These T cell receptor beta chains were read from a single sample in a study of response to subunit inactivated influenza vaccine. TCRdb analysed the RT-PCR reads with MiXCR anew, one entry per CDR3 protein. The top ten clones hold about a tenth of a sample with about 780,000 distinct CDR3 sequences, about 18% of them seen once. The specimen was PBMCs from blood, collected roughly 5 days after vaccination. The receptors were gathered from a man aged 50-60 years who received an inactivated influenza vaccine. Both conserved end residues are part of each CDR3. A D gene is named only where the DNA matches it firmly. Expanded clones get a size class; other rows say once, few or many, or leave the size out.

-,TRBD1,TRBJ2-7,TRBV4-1,TGCGCCAGCACCCTGGACAGGAGCTACTACGAGCAGTACTTC,CASTLDRSYYEQYF
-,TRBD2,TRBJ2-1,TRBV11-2,TGTGCCAGCAGCCTTCGGACTAGCGGGATTGGTTCCTACAATGAGCAGTTCTTC,CASSLRTSGIGSYNEQFF
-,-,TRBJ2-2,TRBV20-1,TGCAGTGCTAAAGGCGCGGGGAACACCGGGGAGCTGTTTTTT,CSAKGAGNTGELFF
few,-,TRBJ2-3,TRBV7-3,TGTGCCAGCAGCGCCCTTCTCGACGGTACGCAGTATTTT,CASSALLDGTQYF
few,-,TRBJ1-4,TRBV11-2,TGTGCCAGCTGCAGCTTGGGTTATGAAAAACTGTTTTTT,CASCSLGYEKLFF
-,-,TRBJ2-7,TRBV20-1,TGCAGTCCTAGGTCCTACGAGCAGTACTTC,CSPRSYEQYF
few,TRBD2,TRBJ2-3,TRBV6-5,TGTGCCAGCAGTTATAGGACTAGCGGCACAGATACGCAGTATTTT,CASSYRTSGTDTQYF
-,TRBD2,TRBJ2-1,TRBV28,TGTGCCAGCAGTTCCCTACTAGCGGCCTCCTACAATGAGCAGTTCTTC,CASSSLLAASYNEQFF
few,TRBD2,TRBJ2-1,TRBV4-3,TGCGCCAGCAGCCAAGATCCAACCGGGACTAGATACAATGAGCAGTTCTTC,CASSQDPTGTRYNEQFF
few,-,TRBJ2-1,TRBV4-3,TGCGCCAGCAGCCAGGCGGGGTCTAACAATGAGCAGTTCTTC,CASSQAGSNNEQFF
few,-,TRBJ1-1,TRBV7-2,TGTGCCAGCAGCCGGGACAACATGAACACTGAAGCTTTCTTT,CASSRDNMNTEAFF
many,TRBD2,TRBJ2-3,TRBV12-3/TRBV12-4,TGTGCCAGCAGGCGGACTAGCGGGAGGGCCGCAGATACGCAGTATTTT,CASRRTSGRAADTQYF
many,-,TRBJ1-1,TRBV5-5,TGTGCCAGCAGCTTGGACTATCTTCCGAACACTGAAGCTTTCTTT,CASSLDYLPNTEAFF
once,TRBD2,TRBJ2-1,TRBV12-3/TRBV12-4,TGTGCCAGCAGCGGACTAGGCAATGAGCAGTTCTTC,CASSGLGNEQFF
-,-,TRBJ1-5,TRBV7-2,TGTGCCAGCAGCTTAGTTGCAGATGTGCGACAGCCCCAGCATTTT,CASSLVADVRQPQHF
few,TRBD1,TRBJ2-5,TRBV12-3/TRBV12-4,TGTGCCAGCAGTCGGACAGGGACACACGAGACCCAGTACTTC,CASSRTGTHETQYF
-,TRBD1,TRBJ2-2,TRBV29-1,TGCAGCGGTAGGGACAGGGGAGCCGGGGAGCTGTTTTTT,CSGRDRGAGELFF
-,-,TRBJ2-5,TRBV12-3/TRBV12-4,TGTGCCAGCAGTTTAGTGGCAGGGGCGGTACAGACCCAGTACTTC,CASSLVAGAVQTQYF
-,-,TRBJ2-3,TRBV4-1,TGCGCCAGCAGCCAAGAACTTACTAGTGGAGTGATAGATACGCAGTATTTT,CASSQELTSGVIDTQYF
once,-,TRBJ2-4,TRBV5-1,TGCGCCAGCAGTCTGGACAGTAAAAACATTCAGTACTTC,CASSLDSKNIQYF